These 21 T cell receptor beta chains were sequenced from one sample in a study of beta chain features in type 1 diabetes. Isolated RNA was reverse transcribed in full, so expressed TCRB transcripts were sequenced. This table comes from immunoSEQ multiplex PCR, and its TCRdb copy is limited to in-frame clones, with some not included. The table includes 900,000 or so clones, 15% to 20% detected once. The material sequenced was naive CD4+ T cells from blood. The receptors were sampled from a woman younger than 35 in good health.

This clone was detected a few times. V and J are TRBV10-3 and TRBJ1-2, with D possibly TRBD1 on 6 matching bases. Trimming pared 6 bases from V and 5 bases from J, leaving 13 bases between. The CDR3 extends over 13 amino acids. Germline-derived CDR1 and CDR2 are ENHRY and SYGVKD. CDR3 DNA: TGTGCCATCAGCCCCGGACAGCTTTATGGCTACACCTTC. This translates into CAISPGQLYGYTF.

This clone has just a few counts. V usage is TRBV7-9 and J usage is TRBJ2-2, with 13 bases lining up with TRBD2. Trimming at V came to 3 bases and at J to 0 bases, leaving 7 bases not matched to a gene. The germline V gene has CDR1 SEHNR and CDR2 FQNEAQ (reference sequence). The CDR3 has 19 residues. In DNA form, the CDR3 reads TGTGCCAGCAGCTTGTCCGGGACTAGCGGGACCACGAACACCGGGGAGCTGTTTTTT. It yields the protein CASSLSGTSGTTNTGELFF.

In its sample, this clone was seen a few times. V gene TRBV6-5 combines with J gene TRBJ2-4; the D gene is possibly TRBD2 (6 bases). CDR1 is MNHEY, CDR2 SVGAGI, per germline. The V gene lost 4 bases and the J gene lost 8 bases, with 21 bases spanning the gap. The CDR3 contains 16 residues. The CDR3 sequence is CASSSGPHVGGHIQYF. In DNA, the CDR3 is TGTGCCAGCAGTTCCGGCCCCCACGTGGGGGGACACATTCAGTACTTC.

The CDR3 reads CAVQGYAYNEQFF. CDR3 DNA: TGTGCCGTTCAGGGTTATGCCTACAATGAGCAGTTCTTC. This chain connects TRBV11-2 to TRBJ2-1; weak D call: TRBD1 (5 bases). From germline, CDR1 is SGHAT and CDR2 FQNNGV. The CDR3 loop spans 13 amino acids. V dropped 11 bases and J dropped 2 bases, with 13 bases sitting between them.

The CDR3 loop reads CASSMSSNQPQHF. Here the CDR3 DNA reads TGTGCCAGTAGTATGAGTAGCAATCAGCCCCAGCATTTT. The chain carries TRBV19 and TRBJ1-5; D is undetermined. From germline, CDR1 is LNHDA and CDR2 SQIVND (reference sequence). The CDR3 consists of 13 residues. Trimming left V 3 bases short and J 0 bases short, with 3 bases between.

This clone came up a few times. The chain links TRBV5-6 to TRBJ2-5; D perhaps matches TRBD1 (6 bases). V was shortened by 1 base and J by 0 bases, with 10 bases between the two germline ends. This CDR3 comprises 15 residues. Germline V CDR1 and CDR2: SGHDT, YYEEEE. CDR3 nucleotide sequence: TGTGCCAGCAGCTTGATTGGGGGCTACCAAGAGACCCAGTACTTC. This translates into CASSLIGGYQETQYF.

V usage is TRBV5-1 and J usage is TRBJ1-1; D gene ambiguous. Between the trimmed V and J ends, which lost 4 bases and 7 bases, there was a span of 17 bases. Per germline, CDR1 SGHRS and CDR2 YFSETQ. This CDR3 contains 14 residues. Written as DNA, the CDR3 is TGCGCCAGCAGCGTTTCGGGAACTCGGGATGAAGCTTTCTTT. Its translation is CASSVSGTRDEAFF.

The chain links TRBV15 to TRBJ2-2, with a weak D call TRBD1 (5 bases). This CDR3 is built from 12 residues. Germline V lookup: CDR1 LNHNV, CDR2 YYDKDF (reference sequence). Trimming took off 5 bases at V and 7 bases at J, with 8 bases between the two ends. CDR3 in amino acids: CATSARVGELFF. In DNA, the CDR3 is TGTGCCACCAGCGCCAGGGTCGGGGAGCTGTTTTTT.

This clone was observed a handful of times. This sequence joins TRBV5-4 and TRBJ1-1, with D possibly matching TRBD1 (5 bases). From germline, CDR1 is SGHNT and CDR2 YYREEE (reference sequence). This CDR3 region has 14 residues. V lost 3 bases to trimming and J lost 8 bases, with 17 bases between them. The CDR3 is CASSSSGNRWEAFF. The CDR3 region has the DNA TGTGCCAGCAGCTCATCAGGGAATAGGTGGGAAGCTTTCTTT. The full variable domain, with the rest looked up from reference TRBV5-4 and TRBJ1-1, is ETGVTQSPTHLIKTRGQQVTLRCSSQSGHNTVSWYQQALGQGPQFIFQYYREEENGRGNFPPRFSGLQFPNYSSELNVNALELDDSALYLCASSSSGNRWEAFFGQGTRLTVV.

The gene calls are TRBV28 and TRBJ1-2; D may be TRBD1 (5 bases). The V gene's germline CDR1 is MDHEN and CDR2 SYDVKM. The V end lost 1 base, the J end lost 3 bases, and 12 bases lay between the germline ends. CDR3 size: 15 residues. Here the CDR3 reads CASSLSQGLDYGYTF. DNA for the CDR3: TGTGCCAGCAGTTTATCGCAGGGACTGGACTATGGCTACACCTTC.

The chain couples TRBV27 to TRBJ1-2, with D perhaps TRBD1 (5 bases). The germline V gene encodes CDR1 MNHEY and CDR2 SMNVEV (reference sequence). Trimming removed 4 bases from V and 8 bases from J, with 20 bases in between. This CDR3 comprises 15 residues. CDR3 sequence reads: CASSSLQGRGRGYTF. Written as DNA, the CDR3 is TGTGCCAGCAGTTCTCTGCAGGGACGAGGAAGGGGCTACACCTTC.

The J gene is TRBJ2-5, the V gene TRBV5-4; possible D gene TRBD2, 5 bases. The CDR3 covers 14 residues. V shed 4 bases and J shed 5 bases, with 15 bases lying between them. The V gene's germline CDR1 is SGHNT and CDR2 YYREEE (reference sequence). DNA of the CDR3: TGTGCCAGCAGCGAGGGAGTTGAACAGGAGACCCAGTACTTC. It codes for CASSEGVEQETQYF.

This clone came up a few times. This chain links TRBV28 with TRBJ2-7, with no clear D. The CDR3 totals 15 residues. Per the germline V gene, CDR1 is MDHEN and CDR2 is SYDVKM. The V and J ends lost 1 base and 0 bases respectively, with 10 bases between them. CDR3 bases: TGTGCCAGCAGTTTATTTCTACGTAGCTCCTACGAGCAGTACTTC. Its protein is CASSLFLRSSYEQYF. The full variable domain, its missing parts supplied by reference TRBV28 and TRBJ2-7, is DVKVTQSSRYLVKRTGEKVFLECVQDMDHENMFWYRQDPGLGLRLIYFSYDVKMKEKGDIPEGYSVSREKKERFSLILESASTNQTSMYLCASSLFLRSSYEQYFGPGTRLTVT.

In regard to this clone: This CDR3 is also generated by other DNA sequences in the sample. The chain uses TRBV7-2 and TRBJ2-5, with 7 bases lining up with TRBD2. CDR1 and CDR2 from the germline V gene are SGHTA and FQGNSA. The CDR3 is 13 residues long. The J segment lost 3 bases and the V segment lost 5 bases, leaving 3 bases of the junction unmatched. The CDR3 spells CASSPGLEETQYF. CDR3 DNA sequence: TGTGCCAGCAGCCCCGGACTAGAAGAGACCCAGTACTTC.

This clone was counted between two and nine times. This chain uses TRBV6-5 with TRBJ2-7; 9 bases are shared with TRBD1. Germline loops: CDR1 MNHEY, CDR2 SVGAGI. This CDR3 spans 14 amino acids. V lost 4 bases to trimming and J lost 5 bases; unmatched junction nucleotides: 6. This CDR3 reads CASSSRDRANEQYF. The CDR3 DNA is TGTGCCAGCAGTTCCCGGGACAGGGCCAACGAGCAGTACTTC.

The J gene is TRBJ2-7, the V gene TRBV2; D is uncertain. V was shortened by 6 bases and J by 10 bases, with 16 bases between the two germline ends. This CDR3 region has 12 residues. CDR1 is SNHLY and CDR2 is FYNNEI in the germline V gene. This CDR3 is CASRAPSGSQYF. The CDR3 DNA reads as TGTGCCAGCAGGGCCCCCAGTGGAAGCCAGTACTTC.

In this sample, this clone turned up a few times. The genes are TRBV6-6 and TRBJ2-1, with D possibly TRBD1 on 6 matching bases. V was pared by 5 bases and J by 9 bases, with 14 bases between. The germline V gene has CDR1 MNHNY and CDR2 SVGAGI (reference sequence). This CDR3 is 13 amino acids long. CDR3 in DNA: TGTGCCAGCAGTGGGAACAGGGTCCCTGAGCAGTTCTTC. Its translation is CASSGNRVPEQFF.

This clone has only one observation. The CDR3 here is CASSLSRLAQETQYF. CDR3 in DNA: TGTGCCAGCAGCTTATCCCGATTAGCGCAAGAGACCCAGTACTTC. This sequence joins TRBV7-9 and TRBJ2-5, with D maybe TRBD2 (5 bases). The CDR3 totals 15 residues. CDR1 and CDR2 from the germline V gene are SEHNR and FQNEAQ (reference sequence). The V gene lost 2 bases and the J gene lost 2 bases, with 12 bases spanning the gap.

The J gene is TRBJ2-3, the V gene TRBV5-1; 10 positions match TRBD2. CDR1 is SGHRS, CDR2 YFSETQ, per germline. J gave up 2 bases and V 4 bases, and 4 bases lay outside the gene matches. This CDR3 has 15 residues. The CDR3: CASSSGRGNTDTQYF. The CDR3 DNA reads TGCGCCAGCAGCAGCGGGAGGGGAAACACAGATACGCAGTATTTT.

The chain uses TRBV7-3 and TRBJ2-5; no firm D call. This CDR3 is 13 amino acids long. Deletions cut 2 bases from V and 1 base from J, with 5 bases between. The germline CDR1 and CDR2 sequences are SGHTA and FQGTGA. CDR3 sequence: CASSLVSQETQYF. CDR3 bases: TGTGCCAGCAGCTTAGTAAGCCAAGAGACCCAGTACTTC.

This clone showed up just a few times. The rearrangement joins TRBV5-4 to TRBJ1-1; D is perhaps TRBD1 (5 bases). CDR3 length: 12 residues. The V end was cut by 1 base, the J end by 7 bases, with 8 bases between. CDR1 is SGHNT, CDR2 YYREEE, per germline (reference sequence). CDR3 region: CASSLRGVEAFF. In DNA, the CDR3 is TGTGCCAGCAGCTTGCGGGGGGTTGAAGCTTTCTTT. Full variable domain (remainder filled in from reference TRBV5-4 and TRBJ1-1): ETGVTQSPTHLIKTRGQQVTLRCSSQSGHNTVSWYQQALGQGPQFIFQYYREEENGRGNFPPRFSGLQFPNYSSELNVNALELDDSALYLCASSLRGVEAFFGQGTRLTVV.